Detailed here is one T cell receptor beta chain. Its antigen remains unidentified. The sample is drawn from a study of cytomegalovirus exposure and HLA in healthy donors. This CDR3 has 18 amino acids. The V and J ends lost 2 bases and 0 bases, in that order; junction bases with no gene match: 12. Germline lookup yields CDR1 LGHNA and CDR2 YNFKEQ. Study observations and caveats: As a later analysis showed, several of the most significant clusters appeared to be linked to common viral pathogens.

PCR employed 60 Vbeta and 13 Jbeta primers. Data came from immunoSEQ multiplex PCR; TCRdb stores just in-frame clones and leaves some out. The sample contains 120,000 to 150,000 clones, roughly 80% of which appear only once. This chain links TRBV4-2 with TRBJ1-2; 7 nucleotides line up with TRBD1. The source is a woman in her fifties or sixties in good health and CMV-seronegative. The specimen was PBMCs. CDR3 region: CASSQMRGTGTANYGYTF. The CDR3 DNA follows: TGTGCCAGCAGCCAAATGAGGGGGACCGGGACAGCTAACTATGGCTACACCTTC.